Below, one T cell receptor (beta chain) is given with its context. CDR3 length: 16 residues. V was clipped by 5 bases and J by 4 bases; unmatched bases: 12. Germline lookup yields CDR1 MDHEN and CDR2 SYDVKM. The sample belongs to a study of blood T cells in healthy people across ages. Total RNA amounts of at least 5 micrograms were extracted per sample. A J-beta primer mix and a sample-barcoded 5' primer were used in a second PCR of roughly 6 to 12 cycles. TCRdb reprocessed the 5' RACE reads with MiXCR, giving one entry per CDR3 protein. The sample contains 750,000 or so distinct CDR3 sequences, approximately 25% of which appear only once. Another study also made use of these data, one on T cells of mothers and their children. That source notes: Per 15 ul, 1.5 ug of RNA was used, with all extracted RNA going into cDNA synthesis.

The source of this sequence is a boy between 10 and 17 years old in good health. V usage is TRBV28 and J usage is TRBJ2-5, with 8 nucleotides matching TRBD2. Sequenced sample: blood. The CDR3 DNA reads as TGTGCCAGCAGTCTCCGCCAAGCGGGAGACGGAGAGACCCAGTACTTC. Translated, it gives CASSLRQAGDGETQYF.